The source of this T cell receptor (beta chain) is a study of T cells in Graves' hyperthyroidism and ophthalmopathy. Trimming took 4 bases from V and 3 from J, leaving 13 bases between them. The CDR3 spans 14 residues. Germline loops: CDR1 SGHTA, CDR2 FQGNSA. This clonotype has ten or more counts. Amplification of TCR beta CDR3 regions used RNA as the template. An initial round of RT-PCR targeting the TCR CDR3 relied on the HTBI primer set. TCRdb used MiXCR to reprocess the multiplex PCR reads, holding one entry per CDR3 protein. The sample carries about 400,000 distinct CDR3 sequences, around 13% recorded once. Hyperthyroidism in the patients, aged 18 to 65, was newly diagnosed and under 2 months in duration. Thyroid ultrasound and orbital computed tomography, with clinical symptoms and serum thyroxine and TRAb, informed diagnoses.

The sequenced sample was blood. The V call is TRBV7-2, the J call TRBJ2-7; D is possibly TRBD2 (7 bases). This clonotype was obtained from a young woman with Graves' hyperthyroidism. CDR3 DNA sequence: TGTGCCAGCAGCTGGAGCGGGACATACTACGAGCAGTACTTC. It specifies CASSWSGTYYEQYF.